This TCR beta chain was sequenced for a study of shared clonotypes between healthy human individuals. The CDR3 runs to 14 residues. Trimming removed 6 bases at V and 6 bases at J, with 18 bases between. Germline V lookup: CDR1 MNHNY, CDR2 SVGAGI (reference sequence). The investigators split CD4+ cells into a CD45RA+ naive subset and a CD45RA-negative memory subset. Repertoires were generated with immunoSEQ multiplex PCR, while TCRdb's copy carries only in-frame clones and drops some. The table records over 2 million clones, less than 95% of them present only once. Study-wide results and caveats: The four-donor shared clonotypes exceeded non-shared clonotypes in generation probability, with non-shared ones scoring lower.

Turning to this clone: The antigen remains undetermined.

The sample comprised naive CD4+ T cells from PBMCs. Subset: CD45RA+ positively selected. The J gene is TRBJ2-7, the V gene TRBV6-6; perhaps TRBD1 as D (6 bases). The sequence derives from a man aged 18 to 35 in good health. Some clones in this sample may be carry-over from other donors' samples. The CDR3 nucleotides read TGTGCCAGCAGCCGACAGGTGCCCTCCCTCGAGCAGTACTTC. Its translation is CASSRQVPSLEQYF.